This T cell receptor (beta chain) stems from a study of cytomegalovirus exposure and HLA in healthy donors. Study-level points and caveats: In an earlier analysis, most TCR beta V segments were productive about 90% or about 30% of the time. In a later analysis, most CMV-associated TCR beta chains appeared HLA-restricted. A few CMV-associated chains were confirmed in vitro to be specific for CMV antigens.

Each of the donors was a healthy bone marrow donor. As to this clone: Antigen: not known.

This CDR3 comprises 14 residues. Trimming removed 2 bases at V and 1 base at J, with 9 bases between. CDR1 is LNHDA and CDR2 is SQIVND in the germline V gene (reference sequence). PCR used 60 Vbeta primers and 13 Jbeta primers. Measured with immunoSEQ multiplex PCR; TCRdb has only the in-frame clones, and not every one. The top ten clones hold roughly 22% of a sample with approximately 73,000 clones, 79% of them seen once. This chain connects TRBV19 to TRBJ2-7; possibly TRBD1 for D (5 bases). Material for sequencing was PBMCs. The receptor comes from a woman aged 40 to 50 in good health and CMV-seropositive. The CDR3 is CASSIQGGSYEQYF. The CDR3 region has the DNA TGTGCCAGTAGTATACAGGGTGGTTCCTACGAGCAGTACTTC.